The sequence of this T cell receptor (beta chain) was determined in a study of T cells in Graves' hyperthyroidism and ophthalmopathy. General observations from the study: Model output signaled ophthalmopathy a median approximately 6 months ahead of onset.

Regions amplified from RNA transcripts were the TCR beta CDR3 regions. A set of HTBI primers served as the primers for a first-round RT-PCR of the TCR CDR3. TCRdb reprocessed the multiplex PCR reads via MiXCR and lists one record per CDR3 protein. The sample lists around 370,000 distinct CDR3 sequences; around a sixth were seen once. The CDR3 spans 16 residues. Germline loops: CDR1 SGHAT, CDR2 FQNNGV. Unmatched junction bases numbered 5, after V lost 6 bases and J lost 0 bases. Clinical symptoms, serum thyroxine and TRAb, thyroid ultrasound and orbital computed tomography together formed the diagnostic basis. This clonotype was seen ten or more times. What it binds is unknown.

The sample consisted of blood. The chain combines TRBV11-2 with TRBJ2-3; 11 bases are shared with TRBD2. The TCR sequence derives from a man younger than 35 with Graves' ophthalmopathy. In nucleotides, the CDR3 is TGTGCCAGCAGTTATCGACTAGCGGGGAGCACAGATACGCAGTATTTT. The encoded protein is CASSYRLAGSTDTQYF. The full variable domain, its missing parts supplied by reference TRBV11-2 and TRBJ2-3, is EAGVAQSPRYKIIEKRQSVAFWCNPISGHATLYWYQQILGQGPKLLIQFQNNGVVDDSQLPKDRFSAERLKGVDSTLKIQPAKLEDSAVYLCASSYRLAGSTDTQYFGPGTRLTVL.